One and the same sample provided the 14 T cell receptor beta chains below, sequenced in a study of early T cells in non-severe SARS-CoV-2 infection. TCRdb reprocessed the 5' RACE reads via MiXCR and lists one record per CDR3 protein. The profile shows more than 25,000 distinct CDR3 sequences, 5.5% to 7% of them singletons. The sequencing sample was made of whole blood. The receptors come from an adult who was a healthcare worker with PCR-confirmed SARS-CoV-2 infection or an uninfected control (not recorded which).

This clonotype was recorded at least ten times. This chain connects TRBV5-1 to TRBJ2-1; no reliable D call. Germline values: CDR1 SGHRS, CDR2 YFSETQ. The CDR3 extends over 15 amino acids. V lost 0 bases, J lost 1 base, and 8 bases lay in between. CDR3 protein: CASSLARWSYNEQFF. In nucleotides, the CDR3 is TGCGCCAGCAGCTTGGCCAGGTGGTCCTACAATGAGCAGTTCTTC.

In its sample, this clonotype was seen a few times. The CDR3 bases are TGTGCCAGCTCACCACGGTACAGCATGAACACTGAAGCTTTCTTT. Its translation: CASSPRYSMNTEAFF. The chain couples TRBV18 to TRBJ1-1; no clear D. The germline V gene has CDR1 KGHSH and CDR2 LQKENI. This CDR3 is 15 amino acids long. The V end was cut by 1 base, the J end by 0 bases, with 9 bases between.

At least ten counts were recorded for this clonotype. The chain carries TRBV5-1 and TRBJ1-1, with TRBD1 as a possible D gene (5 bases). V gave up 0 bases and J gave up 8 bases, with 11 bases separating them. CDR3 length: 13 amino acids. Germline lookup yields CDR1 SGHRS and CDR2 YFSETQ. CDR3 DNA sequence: TGCGCCAGCAGCTTGGCATGGGGCGAGGAAGCTTTCTTT. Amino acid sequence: CASSLAWGEEAFF. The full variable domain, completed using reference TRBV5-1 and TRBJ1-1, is KAGVTQTPRYLIKTRGQQVTLSCSPISGHRSVSWYQQTPGQGLQFLFEYFSETQRNKGNFPGRFSGRQFSNSRSEMNVSTLELGDSALYLCASSLAWGEEAFFGQGTRLTVV.

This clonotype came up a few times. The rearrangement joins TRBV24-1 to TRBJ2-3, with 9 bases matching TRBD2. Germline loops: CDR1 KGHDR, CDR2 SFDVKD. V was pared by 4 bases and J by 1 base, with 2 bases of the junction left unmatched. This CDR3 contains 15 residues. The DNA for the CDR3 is TGTGCCACCAGTGACCGACTAGCGGGCACAGATACGCAGTATTTT. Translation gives CATSDRLAGTDTQYF.

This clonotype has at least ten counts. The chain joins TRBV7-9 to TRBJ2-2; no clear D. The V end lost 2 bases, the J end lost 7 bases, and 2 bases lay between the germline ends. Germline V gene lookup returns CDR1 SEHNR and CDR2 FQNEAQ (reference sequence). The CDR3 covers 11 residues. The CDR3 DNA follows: TGTGCCAGCAGCTTAATCGGGGAGCTGTTTTTT. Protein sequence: CASSLIGELFF.

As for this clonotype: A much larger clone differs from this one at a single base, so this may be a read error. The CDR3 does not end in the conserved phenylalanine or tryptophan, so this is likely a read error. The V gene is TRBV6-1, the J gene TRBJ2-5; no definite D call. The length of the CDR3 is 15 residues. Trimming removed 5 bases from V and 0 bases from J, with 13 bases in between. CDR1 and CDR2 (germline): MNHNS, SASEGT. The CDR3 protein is CASSQWDTYQETQYL. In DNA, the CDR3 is TGTGCCAGCAGTCAATGGGATACATACCAAGAGACCCAGTACCTC.

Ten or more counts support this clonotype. DNA for the CDR3: TGTGCCAGCAGCCGGGCCCTAGCGTCCGGCAATGAGCAGTTCTTC. This codes for CASSRALASGNEQFF. The chain couples TRBV3-1 to TRBJ2-1, with D maybe TRBD2 (6 bases). The CDR3 extends over 15 amino acids. Germline V gives CDR1 LGHDT, CDR2 YNNKEL (reference sequence). With 4 bases removed from V and 6 bases from J, the gap between germline ends came to 16 bases.

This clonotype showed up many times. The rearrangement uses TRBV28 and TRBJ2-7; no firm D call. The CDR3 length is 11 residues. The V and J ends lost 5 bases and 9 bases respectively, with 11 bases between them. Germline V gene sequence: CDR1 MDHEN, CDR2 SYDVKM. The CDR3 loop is CASSGMVGQYF. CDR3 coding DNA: TGTGCCAGCAGTGGCATGGTCGGGCAGTACTTC.

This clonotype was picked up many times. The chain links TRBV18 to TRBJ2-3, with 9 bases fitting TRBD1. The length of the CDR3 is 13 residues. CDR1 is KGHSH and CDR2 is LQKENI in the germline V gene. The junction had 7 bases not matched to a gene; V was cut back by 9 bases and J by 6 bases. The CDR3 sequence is CASTGQGWDTQYF. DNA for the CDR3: TGTGCCAGTACGGGACAGGGATGGGATACGCAGTATTTT.

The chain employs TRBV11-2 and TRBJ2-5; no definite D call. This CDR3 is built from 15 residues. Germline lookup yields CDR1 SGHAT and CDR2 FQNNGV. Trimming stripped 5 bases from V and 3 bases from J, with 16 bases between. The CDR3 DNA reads TGTGCCAGCAGCCCAGCCCGACTGCTGGAAGAGACCCAGTACTTC. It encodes CASSPARLLEETQYF.

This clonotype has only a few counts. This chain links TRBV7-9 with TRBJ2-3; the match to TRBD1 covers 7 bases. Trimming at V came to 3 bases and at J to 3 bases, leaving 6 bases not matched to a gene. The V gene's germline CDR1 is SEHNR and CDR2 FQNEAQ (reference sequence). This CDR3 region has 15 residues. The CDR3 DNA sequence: TGTGCCAGCAGCTTGACAGGGATGGCGACAGATACGCAGTATTTT. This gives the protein CASSLTGMATDTQYF. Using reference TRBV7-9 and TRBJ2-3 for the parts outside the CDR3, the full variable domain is DTGVSQNPRHKITKRGQNVTFRCDPISEHNRLYWYRQTLGQGPEFLTYFQNEAQLEKSRLLSDRFSAERPKGSFSTLEIQRTEQGDSAMYLCASSLTGMATDTQYFGPGTRLTVL.

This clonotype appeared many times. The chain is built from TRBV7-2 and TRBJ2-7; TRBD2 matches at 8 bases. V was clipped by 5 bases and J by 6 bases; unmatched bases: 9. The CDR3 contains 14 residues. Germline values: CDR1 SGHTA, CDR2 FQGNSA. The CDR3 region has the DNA TGTGCCAGCAGCCCGACCCGACTAGCGCCCGAGCAGTACTTC. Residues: CASSPTRLAPEQYF.

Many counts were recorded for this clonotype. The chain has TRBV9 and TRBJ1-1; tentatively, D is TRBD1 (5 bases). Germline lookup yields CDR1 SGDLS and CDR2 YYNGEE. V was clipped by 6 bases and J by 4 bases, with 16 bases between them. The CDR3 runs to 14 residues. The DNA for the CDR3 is TGTGCCAGCAATATGGGGGAGGGTGGCACTGAAGCTTTCTTT. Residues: CASNMGEGGTEAFF.

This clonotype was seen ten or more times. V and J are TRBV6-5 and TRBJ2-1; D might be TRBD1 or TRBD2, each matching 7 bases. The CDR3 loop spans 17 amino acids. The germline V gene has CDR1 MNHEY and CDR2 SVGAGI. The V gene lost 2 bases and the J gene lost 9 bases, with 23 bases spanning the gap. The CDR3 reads CASSYRGGGLGGSEQFF. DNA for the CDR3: TGTGCCAGCAGTTACCGGGGAGGGGGCCTGGGCGGCAGTGAGCAGTTCTTC.